This is a list of T cell receptor beta chains from one sample in a study of blood T cells in healthy people across ages. TCRdb reprocessed the 5' RACE reads with MiXCR, giving one entry per CDR3 protein. Of about 1.6 million distinct CDR3 sequences in the sample, roughly 30% are singletons; the top ten hold about 11%. The sample comprised blood. The source is a young woman in good health. The CDR3 runs from the conserved cysteine through the conserved F or W. The D gene is left open where the match is weak. The size entry is marked missing in some rows and otherwise reads once, few, many or a size class.

clone_size j_call d_call v_call cdr3_nt cdr3_aa
many TRBJ2-7 TRBD1 TRBV20-1 TGCAGTGCACTAACAGGGGGCTCCTACGAGCAGTACTTC CSALTGGSYEQYF
- TRBJ1-2 - TRBV2 TGTGCCAGCACGTCCGGCGGGTCCGATGGCTACACCTTC CASTSGGSDGYTF
- TRBJ2-7 TRBD1 TRBV7-8 TGTGCCAGCAGCTTCGACAGGGTAAAGCTCCACGAGCAGTACTTC CASSFDRVKLHEQYF
- TRBJ1-2 - TRBV2 TGTGCCAGCAAGGGGCAGTCAGCTAACTATGGCTACACCTTC CASKGQSANYGYTF
- TRBJ1-2 TRBD1 TRBV20-1 TGCAGTGCTAGAGAGGAGACAGGGGAACTCTATGGCTACACCTTC CSAREETGELYGYTF
once TRBJ2-1 TRBD2 TRBV29-1 TGCAGCGTTCGGGCTAGCGGTTTCGATGAGCAGTTCTTC CSVRASGFDEQFF
- TRBJ2-5 TRBD1 TRBV14 TGTGCCAGCAGCCAAGAGACAGGGTGGGAGACCCAGTACTTC CASSQETGWETQYF
- TRBJ2-1 TRBD2 TRBV4-1 TGCGCCAGCAGCCAAGAACCCGGGGGGGCATATGAGCAGTTCTTC CASSQEPGGAYEQFF
few TRBJ2-5 TRBD2 TRBV20-1 TGCAGTGCTGGAAAGCGGGGGGGGCATCCGGGGGAGACCCAGTACTTC CSAGKRGGHPGETQYF
- TRBJ2-3 - TRBV7-2 TGTGCCGGGTCGACTAGTAGGTGGGGGGATACGCAGTATTTT CAGSTSRWGDTQYF
few TRBJ2-5 - TRBV4-1 TGCGCCAGCAGCCCAGGCAGACAGCAAGAGACCCAGTACTTC CASSPGRQQETQYF
- TRBJ2-3 - TRBV18 TGTGCCAGCTCACCGCCCAGGGCAATGGGCACAGATACGCAGTATTTT CASSPPRAMGTDTQYF
- TRBJ1-2 - TRBV4-1 TGCGCCAGCAGCCCGGACGGGGATAACTATGGCTACACCTTC CASSPDGDNYGYTF
- TRBJ2-7 TRBD2 TRBV20-1 TGCAGTGCAGCGACTAGCGGAGGGTCCTACGAGCAGTACTTC CSAATSGGSYEQYF
- TRBJ2-7 - TRBV7-9 TGTGCCAGCAGCTTATCCCCCTTAGGCGAGCAGTACTTC CASSLSPLGEQYF
- TRBJ1-3 - TRBV7-6 TGTGCCAGCAGCCCAACCATCAGCTCTGGAAACACCATATATTTT CASSPTISSGNTIYF
few TRBJ2-3 - TRBV12-3/TRBV12-4 TGTGCCAGCAGTTTAGGTCGCCCCCCAGATACGCAGTATTTT CASSLGRPPDTQYF
- TRBJ2-1 - TRBV10-1 TGCGCCAGCAGTGAGGGAGCTATTAGCGGAATATCGGCCTACAATGAGCAGTTCTTC CASSEGAISGISAYNEQFF
- TRBJ2-2 TRBD1 TRBV7-9 TGTGCCAGCAGAAGAAAACTCGGACAGGGGAGGGACACCGGGGAGCTGTTTTTT CASRRKLGQGRDTGELFF
- TRBJ2-5 TRBD1 TRBV30 TGTGCCTGGAGTATGGGACAGGGACGAGAGACCCAGTACTTC CAWSMGQGRETQYF
- TRBJ1-2 TRBD1 TRBV5-4 TGTGCCAGCAGCCCGGGACAGGGTTGGAACTATGGCTACACCTTC CASSPGQGWNYGYTF
few TRBJ2-7 - TRBV6-1 TGTGCCAGCAGTGAGAGGGACAACTCCTACGAGCAGTACTTC CASSERDNSYEQYF
- TRBJ2-7 - TRBV2 TGTGCCAGCAGTCCGATTCGGCAGGGACACTATGAGCAGTACTTC CASSPIRQGHYEQYF
- TRBJ2-3 TRBD1 TRBV7-9 TGTGCCAGCAGCCAGGGGGCGACGGACGATACGCAGTATTTT CASSQGATDDTQYF
many TRBJ2-4 - TRBV15 TGTGCCACCAGCCTCCCCGGGGGTGACATTCAGTACTTC CATSLPGGDIQYF
few TRBJ1-1 - TRBV4-1 TGCGCCAGCAGCCAAGATTCGGGCAGGGGCACTGAAGCTTTCTTT CASSQDSGRGTEAFF
- TRBJ2-5 - TRBV7-9 TGTGCCCTCGGACAACTCCAAGAGACCCAGTACTTC CALGQLQETQYF
- TRBJ2-7 TRBD2 TRBV2 TGTGCCAGCATGAGGCCTAGCGGGAGTAACGAGCAGTACTTC CASMRPSGSNEQYF
few TRBJ2-3 TRBD2 TRBV6-2/TRBV6-3 TGTGCCAGCAGTTACTCTAGCGGGGCCCCGGAGGATACGCAGTATTTT CASSYSSGAPEDTQYF
- TRBJ2-5 TRBD2 TRBV5-4 TGTGCCAGCAGCTTGGGGGGTCTCGGGACTAAAGAGACCCAGTACTTC CASSLGGLGTKETQYF
- TRBJ2-3 - TRBV9 TGTGCCAGCAGCGTAGAGGGGACTGAGATTAGCACAGATACGCAGTATTTT CASSVEGTEISTDTQYF
many TRBJ2-7 - TRBV11-2 TGTGCCAGCACCTACTCCCAGGGGGGTTACGAGCAGTACTTC CASTYSQGGYEQYF
- TRBJ1-2 - TRBV6-1 TGTGCCAGCAGACTCCTTGTCTGGGTTCATGGCTACACCTTC CASRLLVWVHGYTF
- TRBJ2-7 TRBD1 TRBV18 TGTGCCAGCTCGACTCGGGACAGGTACTACGAGCAGTACTTC CASSTRDRYYEQYF
- TRBJ2-2 - TRBV6-5 TGTGCCAGCAGTTATGTGTCGTCTGGAGGGGATGGAGGGGGCGGGGAGCTGTTTTTT CASSYVSSGGDGGGGELFF
many TRBJ2-7 - TRBV20-1 TGCAGCGCCGGTAGGGGTTCCTACGAGCAGTACTTC CSAGRGSYEQYF
many TRBJ2-7 TRBD1 TRBV4-1 TGCGCCAGCAGCCCCGGACAGGGGGTCGGATCCTACGAGCAGTACTTC CASSPGQGVGSYEQYF
many TRBJ1-1 - TRBV6-2/TRBV6-3 TGTGCCAGCAGTACGGTGAACACTGAAGCTTTCTTT CASSTVNTEAFF
few TRBJ2-1 - TRBV20-1 TGCAGTGCTAGGATTGGAGGGGGCCCCTACAATGAGCAGTTCTTC CSARIGGGPYNEQFF
- TRBJ2-3 - TRBV6-1 TGTGCCAGCGGTGAAGGGGCAGGGACGCAGTATTTT CASGEGAGTQYF
- TRBJ2-5 TRBD2 TRBV5-1 TGCGCCAGCAGCTTTGGCGGGGGGTCGCCTCAAGAGACCCAGTACTTC CASSFGGGSPQETQYF
many TRBJ2-7 - TRBV4-1 TGCGCCAGCAGCCCAAATTGGCAGATCGAGCAGTACTTC CASSPNWQIEQYF
few TRBJ2-3 - TRBV20-1 TGCAGTGCCCGGGACTGGGTCTCAAGCACAGATACGCAGTATTTT CSARDWVSSTDTQYF
- TRBJ2-1 - TRBV10-3 TGTGCCAGCTGGGTTGGGACCTCAAATGAGCAGTTCTTC CASWVGTSNEQFF
- TRBJ2-7 TRBD1 TRBV7-9 TGTGCCAGCAGCTTCCCCGAGGGGGCCTTAGTGCAGTACTTC CASSFPEGALVQYF
- TRBJ2-1 - TRBV5-1 TGCGCCAGCAGCTTGGAGGAGGAGGGCTTTATTGAGCAGTTCTTC CASSLEEEGFIEQFF